The T cell receptor (beta chain) under discussion was sequenced for a study of blood T cell repertoires in COVID-19. Study-level information: The cDNA or gDNA used as material had been derived from T cells, B-cell-depleted T cells, or PBMCs.

Concerning this clone itself: Germline is not matched at one junction end, which may reflect a read error.

Everyone who took part was 18 to 89 years old, and they came from about 23 US areas. In Cohort 3, a recovered donor had either two negative PCRs, clearance, or symptom resolution. Under the authors' procedure: Reference gene primer amplification in the assay estimated nucleated cell counts. The data were produced by immunoSEQ multiplex PCR, yet TCRdb's version contains in-frame clones alone and is incomplete. V and J calls and clone size are those listed in that table; D and trimming were worked out from the DNA. The data show 400,000 or so clones, with over 75% seen just once and roughly 1.1% held by the top ten. CDR3 size: 16 residues. Germline CDR1 SGHTA, CDR2 FQGNSA.

The receptor was isolated from a man aged 25 to 40 who had recovered from COVID-19. Sequenced material: PBMCs or T cells enriched from blood (not recorded which). The V gene is TRBV7-2, the J gene TRBJ2-2; 7 nucleotides align to TRBD1. The CDR3 nucleotides are TGTGCCAGCAGCATAACAGGGGCTTCGAAAACCGGGGAGCTGTTTTTT. Protein: CASSITGASKTGELFF.